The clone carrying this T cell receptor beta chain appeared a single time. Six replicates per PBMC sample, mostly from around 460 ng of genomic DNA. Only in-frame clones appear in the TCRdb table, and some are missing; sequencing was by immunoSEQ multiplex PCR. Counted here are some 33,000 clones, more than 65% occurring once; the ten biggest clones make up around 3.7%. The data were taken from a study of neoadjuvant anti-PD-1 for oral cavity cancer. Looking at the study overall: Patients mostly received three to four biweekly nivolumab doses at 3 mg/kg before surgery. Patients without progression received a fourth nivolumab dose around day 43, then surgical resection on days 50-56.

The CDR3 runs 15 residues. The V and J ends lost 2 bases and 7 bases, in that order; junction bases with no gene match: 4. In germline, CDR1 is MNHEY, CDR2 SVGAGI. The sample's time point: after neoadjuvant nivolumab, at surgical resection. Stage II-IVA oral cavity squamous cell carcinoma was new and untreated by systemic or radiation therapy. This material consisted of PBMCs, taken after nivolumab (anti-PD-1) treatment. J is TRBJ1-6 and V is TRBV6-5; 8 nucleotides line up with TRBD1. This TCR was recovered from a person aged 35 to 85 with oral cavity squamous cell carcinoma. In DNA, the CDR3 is TGTGCCAGCAGTTACCGGACAGGGCCGAATTCACCCCTCCACTTT. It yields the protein CASSYRTGPNSPLHF.